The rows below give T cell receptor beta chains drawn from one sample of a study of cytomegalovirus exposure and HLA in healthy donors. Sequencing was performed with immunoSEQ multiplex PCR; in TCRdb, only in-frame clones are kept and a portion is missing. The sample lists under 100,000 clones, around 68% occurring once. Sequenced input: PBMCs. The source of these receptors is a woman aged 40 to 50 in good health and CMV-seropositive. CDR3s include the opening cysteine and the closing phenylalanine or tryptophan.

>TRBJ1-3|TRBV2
CASSAQGSGNTIYF
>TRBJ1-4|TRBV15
CATSRDGGPNEKLFF
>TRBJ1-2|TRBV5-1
CASSPLTGNYGYTF
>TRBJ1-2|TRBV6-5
CASSSDSYYGYTF
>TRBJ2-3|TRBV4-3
CASSQSQGDTQYF
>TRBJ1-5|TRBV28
CASSFFQGFYQPQHF
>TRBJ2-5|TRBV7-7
CASSAQGAAETQYF
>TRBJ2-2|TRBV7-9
CASGWGLTTGELFF
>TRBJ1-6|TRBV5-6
CASSSRSLRGNSPLHF
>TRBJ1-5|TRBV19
CASSGGGTGAGQPQHF
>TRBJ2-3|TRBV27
CASSFLPRRERTDTQYF
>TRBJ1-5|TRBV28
CASSPGPGTGFDQPQHF
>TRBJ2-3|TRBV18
CASSVPGTDTQYF
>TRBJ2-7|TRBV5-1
CASSSWTSVYEQYF
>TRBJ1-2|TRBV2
CASSEDRGIDGYTF
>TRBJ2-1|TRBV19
CASRGHEQFF
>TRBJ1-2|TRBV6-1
CASSEQGGPRGRNGYTF
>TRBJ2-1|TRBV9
CASSASGTSGVREQFF
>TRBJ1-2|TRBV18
CASSPGAHYGYTF
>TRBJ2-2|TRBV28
CASSLLGANTGELFF
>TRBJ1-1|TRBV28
CASSLELPEAFF
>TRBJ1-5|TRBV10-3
CAIRGQGNQPQHF
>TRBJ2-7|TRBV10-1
CASSPGLGGNYEQYF
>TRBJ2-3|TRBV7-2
CASSFGFASTDTQYF
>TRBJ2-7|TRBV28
CASSTPGLAGGRGEQYF
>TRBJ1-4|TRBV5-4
CASSKTGSAGEKLFF
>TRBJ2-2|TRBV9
CASSVDFEGGKNTGELFF
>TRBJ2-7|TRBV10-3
CAISEMGSRHEQYF
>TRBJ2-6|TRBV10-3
CAISESLGRGANVLTF
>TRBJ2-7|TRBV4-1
CASRRTSGISHEQYF
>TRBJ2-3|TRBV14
CASSGGLAGGYGADTQYF
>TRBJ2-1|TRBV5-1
CASSLSLRNEQFF
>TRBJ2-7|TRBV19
CASSTSAYEQYF
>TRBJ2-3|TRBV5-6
CASSYGGFTDTQYF
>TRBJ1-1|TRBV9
CASSQGGENTEAFF
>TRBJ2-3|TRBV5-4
CASGDRGTDTQYF
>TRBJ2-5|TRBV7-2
CASSSQGQLGETQYF
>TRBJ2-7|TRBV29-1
CSVATVYEQYF
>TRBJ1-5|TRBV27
CASSLFGRVNSNQPQHF
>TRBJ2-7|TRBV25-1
CASSPGWGFYEQYF
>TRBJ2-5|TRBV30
CAWSTGLAEETQYF
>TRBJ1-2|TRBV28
CASNPTGRDYGYTF
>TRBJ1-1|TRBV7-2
CASSSQGATEAFF
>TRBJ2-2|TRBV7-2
CASRKRQGPAGELFF
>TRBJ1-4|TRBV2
CAGRQGNEKLFF
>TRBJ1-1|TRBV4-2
CASSQGHRGTEAFF
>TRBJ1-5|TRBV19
CASSIPHPRDSNQPQHF
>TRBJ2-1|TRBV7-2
CASSSYRTREFF
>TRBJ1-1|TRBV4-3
CASSQETGGLGTEAFF
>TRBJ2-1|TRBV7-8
CASSFGLAGGPYNEQFF
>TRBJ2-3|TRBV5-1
CASSLETSDRTDTQYF
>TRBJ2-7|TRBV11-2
CASSLLAGGTYEQYF
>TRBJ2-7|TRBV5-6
CASSLSPTGGARLYEQYF
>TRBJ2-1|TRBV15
CATSRPGLAGGPGHNEQFF
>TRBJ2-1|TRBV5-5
CASRLRLAGGSSYNEQFF